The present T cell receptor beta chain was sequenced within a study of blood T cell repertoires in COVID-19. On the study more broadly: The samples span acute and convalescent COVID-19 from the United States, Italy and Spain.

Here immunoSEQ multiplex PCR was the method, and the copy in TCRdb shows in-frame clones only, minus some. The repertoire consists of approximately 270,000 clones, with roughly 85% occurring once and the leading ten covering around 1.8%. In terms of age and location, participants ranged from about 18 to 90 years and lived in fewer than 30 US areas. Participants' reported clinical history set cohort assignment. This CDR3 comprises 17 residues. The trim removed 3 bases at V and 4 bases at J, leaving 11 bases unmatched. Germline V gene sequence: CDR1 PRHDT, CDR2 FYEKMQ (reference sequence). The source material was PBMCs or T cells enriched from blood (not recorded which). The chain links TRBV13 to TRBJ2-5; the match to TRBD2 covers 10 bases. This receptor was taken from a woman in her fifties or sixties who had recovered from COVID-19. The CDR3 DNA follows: TGTGCCAGCAGCTTCGGGCTAGCGGGAGTCTGGGGAGAGACCCAGTACTTC. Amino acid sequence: CASSFGLAGVWGETQYF. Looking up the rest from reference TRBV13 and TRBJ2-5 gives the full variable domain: AAGVIQSPRHLIKEKRETATLKCYPIPRHDTVYWYQQGPGQDPQFLISFYEKMQSDKGSIPDRFSAQQFSDYHSELNMSSLELGDSALYFCASSFGLAGVWGETQYFGPGTRLLVL.